The TCR beta chain under discussion was sequenced for a study of T cell repertoires in cytomegalovirus infection. TCRdb reprocessed the reads with MiXCR, giving one entry per CDR3 protein. The data show a few hundred thousand distinct CDR3 sequences, about 39% seen once. This clonotype was detected only a few times. What it binds is unknown. V was shortened by 2 bases and J by 8 bases, with 10 bases between the two germline ends. The length of the CDR3 is 13 residues. Germline CDR1 is SGHTA and CDR2 is FQGNSA. The sequence was collected from a human donor in good health (CMV status not recorded). Some clones in this sample may be carry-over from other donors' samples. The chain recombines TRBV7-2 with TRBJ2-1; no clear D. Here the sequenced sample was cultured PBMCs, taken from culture after CMV antigen stimulation. CDR3 DNA sequence: TGTGCCAGCAGCTTAAATAGTGTGGATGAGCAGTTCTTC. This encodes CASSLNSVDEQFF.